This is a list of T cell receptor beta chains from one sample in a study of shared clonotypes between healthy human individuals. TCRdb's copy holds only in-frame clones and misses some; the assay was immunoSEQ multiplex PCR. The table lists more than 1,200,000 clones, 97% to 99% of them singletons. The sequenced sample was naive CD4+ T cells sorted from blood. Receptors originate from a man aged 30 to 39 in good health. The conserved cysteine and the conserved F or W are not part of the CDR3 here.

>TRBJ2-7|TRBV5-6
ADNGREQY
>TRBJ2-2|TRBV7-6
ASSLASRGSGELF
>TRBJ1-2|TRBV5-4
ASSLGDRSYGYT
>TRBJ1-1|TRBV23-1
ASSHTTPMNTEAF
>TRBJ1-2|TRBV9
ASSESGGQSYGYT
>TRBJ2-5|TRBV7-2
ASSLAWTGGRETQY
>TRBJ2-1|TRBV27
ASSFLSSGSSYNEQF
>TRBJ1-5|TRBV18
ASSPETGDQPQH
>TRBJ1-1|TRBV7-8
ASSLSSTLNTEAF
>TRBJ2-3|TRBV11-2
ASSLGLIRTDTQY
>TRBJ1-4|TRBV2
ASNPGPPESGEF
>TRBJ2-3|TRBV7-9
ASSPKLSGRGEDTQY
>TRBJ2-3|TRBV6-1
ASRPLTDTQY
>TRBJ2-1|TRBV10-3
AIKGPDEQF
>TRBJ1-1|TRBV19
ASSIQAGAEAF
>TRBJ2-1|TRBV7-9
AIPVGEQF
>TRBJ1-1|TRBV9
ASSVGLGTAGEAF
>TRBJ2-7|TRBV6-1
ASSELYYEQY
>TRBJ2-1|TRBV9
ASSVLAGEQF
>TRBJ2-5|TRBV19
ASSTSGSSPTGETQY
>TRBJ1-5|TRBV7-5
ARSLSAGLGLYSNQPQH
>TRBJ2-5|TRBV2
ASSEALQGRETQY
>TRBJ2-5|TRBV15
ATSIGETQY
>TRBJ2-7|TRBV28
ASSLTSGSSYEQY
>TRBJ2-7|TRBV10-3
AISESKVRGDEQY
>TRBJ1-5|TRBV7-8
ASSFGGTSNQPQH
>TRBJ2-1|TRBV5-1
ASSPRLNSYNEQF
>TRBJ1-2|TRBV5-1
ASSEGQIGDYGYT
>TRBJ2-3|TRBV4-1
ASSQLAIGARVTQY
>TRBJ2-5|TRBV7-2
ASSLEGGETQY
>TRBJ2-7|TRBV10-3
AISVARGLAGEQY
>TRBJ1-5|TRBV27
ASSPRAPIRGFEGYSNQPQH
>TRBJ2-5|TRBV29-1
SAENQETQY
>TRBJ2-3|TRBV9
ASSVRTGGTDTQY
>TRBJ2-5|TRBV28
ASSFDPQGRETQY
>TRBJ2-3|TRBV2
ASSVEGDTDTQY
>TRBJ1-1|TRBV11-2
ASSLVAPTEAF
>TRBJ2-2|TRBV10-1
ASSESVGANTGELF
>TRBJ2-5|TRBV10-3
AISESTSGTPGETQY
>TRBJ2-3|TRBV1
TSSLEREAGDTQY
>TRBJ2-3|TRBV7-2
ASSLELGYYTDTQY
>TRBJ2-5|TRBV7-9
ASSLWY
>TRBJ2-1|TRBV28
ASLAVGLAFGGYNEQF
>TRBJ1-4|TRBV6-6
ASSSAGARLNEKLF
>TRBJ1-5|TRBV7-9
ASSETGGGNQPQH